This passage covers 4 T cell receptor beta chains from one sample sequenced in a study of cytomegalovirus exposure and HLA in healthy donors. Primers for the PCR totalled 60 Vbeta and 13 Jbeta. Only in-frame clones appear in the TCRdb table, and some are missing; sequencing was by immunoSEQ multiplex PCR. Here the sample spans fewer than 110,000 clones, around 66% being singletons. The sample consisted of PBMCs. The receptors were sampled from a woman aged 45-60 years in good health and CMV-seronegative.

This clone occurred once. Different DNA sequences within this sample yield the same CDR3. The chain uses TRBV7-9 and TRBJ2-1; 7 nucleotides align to TRBD2. This CDR3 region has 16 residues. Germline CDR1 is SEHNR and CDR2 is FQNEAQ (reference sequence). After removal of 1 base from V and 0 bases from J, the junction contained 3 bases not matched to a gene. The CDR3 DNA is TGTGCCAGCAGCTTAGGCGGGGGTATCTCCTACAATGAGCAGTTCTTC. It yields the protein CASSLGGGISYNEQFF.

The V call is TRBV7-6, the J call TRBJ2-1, with D possibly TRBD2 on 6 matching bases. V lost 2 bases to trimming and J lost 8 bases, with 19 bases between them. There are 16 residues in the CDR3. CDR1 and CDR2 from the germline V gene are SGHVS and FNYEAQ. CDR3: CASSLLITGVSDEQFF. The CDR3 DNA reads TGTGCCAGCAGCTTACTTATTACGGGAGTGTCGGATGAGCAGTTCTTC. The full variable domain, rest sourced from reference TRBV7-6 and TRBJ2-1, is GAGVSQSPRYKVTKRGQDVALRCDPISGHVSLYWYRQALGQGPEFLTYFNYEAQQDKSGLPNDRFSAERPEGSISTLTIQRTEQRDSAMYRCASSLLITGVSDEQFFGPGTRLTVL.

The chain has TRBV28 and TRBJ2-7; TRBD1 matches 8 bases. There are 16 residues in the CDR3. CDR1 MDHEN and CDR2 SYDVKM come from the germline V gene. V lost 6 bases, J lost 3 bases, and 13 bases stayed unmatched. CDR3 bases: TGTGCCAGCAGGGGGACGACAGGGGCCTCCTTCTACGAGCAGTACTTC. Protein product: CASRGTTGASFYEQYF.

This chain joins TRBV27 and TRBJ1-4; TRBD1 matches 7 bases. Germline CDR1 reads MNHEY; CDR2 reads SMNVEV (reference sequence). The CDR3 length is 14 residues. With 7 bases clipped from V and 7 bases from J, the junction kept 9 bases outside the gene matches. This chain's CDR3 is CASTKQGMGEKLFF. The DNA for the CDR3 is TGTGCCAGCACAAAACAGGGGATGGGTGAAAAACTGTTTTTT.